Presented here are 28 T cell receptor beta chains from one specimen sequenced in a study of blood T cell repertoires in COVID-19. TCRdb keeps only in-frame clones here, not all; method: immunoSEQ multiplex PCR. Seen here are roughly 320,000 clones, about nine tenths observed once, and the top ten hold over 3.5%. Sequencing was done on a sample of PBMCs or T cells enriched from blood (not recorded which). These receptors were taken from a man aged 25-45 years who had recovered from COVID-19.

The chain has TRBV10-3 and TRBJ2-1, with 7 bases matching TRBD1. Germline V gene lookup returns CDR1 ENHRY and CDR2 SYGVKD. This CDR3 has 15 residues. The junction had 9 bases not matched to a gene; V was cut back by 7 bases and J by 3 bases. CDR3 coding DNA: TGTGCCATCAAGATCGAAGGGGGCCGCTACAATGAGCAGTTCTTC. Residues: CAIKIEGGRYNEQFF.

The chain is built from TRBV5-1 and TRBJ1-2; TRBD1 agrees at 7 bases. Germline lookup yields CDR1 SGHRS and CDR2 YFSETQ. The CDR3 length is 16 residues. Trimming at V came to 3 bases and at J to 3 bases, leaving 11 bases not matched to a gene. In DNA form, the CDR3 reads TGCGCCAGCAGCTGGGACAGTTTGGGGTCCTACTATGGCTACACCTTC. Translating gives CASSWDSLGSYYGYTF.

This clone occurred once. The V gene is TRBV7-2, the J gene TRBJ2-3; 8 nucleotides agree with TRBD2. Unmatched junction bases numbered 15, after V lost 5 bases and J lost 2 bases. CDR3 length: 18 amino acids. The germline CDR1 and CDR2 sequences are SGHTA and FQGNSA. CDR3 loop: CASSVRMGGGTHTDTQYF. The CDR3 DNA follows: TGTGCCAGCAGCGTACGGATGGGCGGGGGGACCCACACAGATACGCAGTATTTT.

This clone came up a few times. This chain uses TRBV27 with TRBJ2-2, with 9 bases identical to TRBD2. The CDR3 totals 15 residues. V lost 6 bases, J lost 7 bases, and 9 bases stayed unmatched. Germline V lookup: CDR1 MNHEY, CDR2 SMNVEV (reference sequence). The CDR3 spells CASSIAGGPFGELFF. DNA for the CDR3: TGTGCCAGCAGCATCGCGGGGGGGCCTTTCGGGGAGCTGTTTTTT.

This clone appeared once. V gene TRBV20-1 combines with J gene TRBJ1-1; D is ambiguous. CDR1 DFQATT and CDR2 SNEGSKA come from the germline V gene (reference sequence). V shed 3 bases and J shed 5 bases, with 10 bases lying between them. The CDR3 contains 12 residues. Written as DNA, the CDR3 is TGCAGTGCTAGTGGCAGTTGGACTGAAGCTTTCTTT. Translated: CSASGSWTEAFF.

The genes are TRBV15 and TRBJ1-1; TRBD1 agrees at 8 bases. With 0 bases clipped from V and 1 base from J, the junction kept 13 bases outside the gene matches. The CDR3 spans 19 residues. CDR1 LNHNV and CDR2 YYDKDF come from the germline V gene (reference sequence). CDR3 sequence (DNA): TGTGCCACCAGCAGAGATTGGGGCCAGGGGGCCGCCCCGAACACTGAAGCTTTCTTT. Its translation is CATSRDWGQGAAPNTEAFF.

J is TRBJ1-1 and V is TRBV27; 8 bases match TRBD1. V shed 5 bases, J shed 3 bases, and the junction held 8 bases outside the gene matches. Germline values: CDR1 MNHEY, CDR2 SMNVEV (reference sequence). This CDR3 region has 15 residues. CDR3 bases: TGTGCCAGCAGTGGATACAACAGGGGGGACACTGAAGCTTTCTTT. Protein: CASSGYNRGDTEAFF.

V usage is TRBV5-4 and J usage is TRBJ1-5; 7 bases line up with TRBD1. The CDR3 is 14 amino acids. V shed 3 bases and J 7 bases; nucleotides not matched to a gene: 7. Germline V gives CDR1 SGHNT, CDR2 YYREEE (reference sequence). The CDR3 bases are TGTGCCAGCAGCTCCCAGGGGGAAGGCCAGCCCCAGCATTTT. Amino acid sequence: CASSSQGEGQPQHF.

This sequence joins TRBV2 and TRBJ1-2; 8 nucleotides align to TRBD1. CDR1 is SNHLY, CDR2 FYNNEI, per germline. CDR3 length: 15 amino acids. V shed 6 bases and J 5 bases; nucleotides not matched to a gene: 11. The CDR3 DNA follows: TGTGCCAGCAGGGAGGACAGGGATGGAACGTATGGCTACACCTTC. Protein: CASREDRDGTYGYTF.

The V and J genes are TRBV5-5 and TRBJ2-1; tentatively, D is TRBD1 (7 bases). The V end was cut by 0 bases, the J end by 6 bases, with 16 bases between. This CDR3 spans 16 amino acids. Germline assignment: CDR1 SGHKS and CDR2 YYEKEE (reference sequence). This CDR3 reads CASSLESGGTGNEQFF. CDR3 coding DNA: TGTGCCAGCAGCTTGGAGTCAGGGGGGACGGGCAATGAGCAGTTCTTC.

This clone was counted a few times. The V gene is TRBV7-9, the J gene TRBJ1-3; D not certain. Deletions cut 5 bases from V and 0 bases from J, with 20 bases between. Germline assignment: CDR1 SEHNR and CDR2 FQNEAQ (reference sequence). The CDR3 totals 18 residues. Here the CDR3 reads CASSPPNSIGSSGNTIYF. The CDR3 nucleotides are TGTGCCAGCAGCCCCCCCAATTCAATTGGGAGCTCTGGAAACACCATATATTTT. Variable domain in full (rest from reference TRBV7-9 and TRBJ1-3): DTGVSQNPRHKITKRGQNVTFRCDPISEHNRLYWYRQTLGQGPEFLTYFQNEAQLEKSRLLSDRFSAERPKGSFSTLEIQRTEQGDSAMYLCASSPPNSIGSSGNTIYFGEGSWLTVV.

The chain carries TRBV14 and TRBJ1-6; D not resolved. The CDR3 is 12 residues long. Germline V lookup: CDR1 SGHDN, CDR2 FVKESK. V was cut by 3 bases and J by 6 bases, with 3 bases left in between. CDR3 protein: CASSHSNSPLHF. The CDR3 DNA reads TGTGCCAGCAGCCACAGTAATTCACCCCTCCACTTT.

This chain connects TRBV7-2 to TRBJ1-4; 9 bases map to TRBD1. Germline assignment: CDR1 SGHTA and CDR2 FQGNSA. The V segment lost 5 bases and the J segment 8 bases; nucleotides outside the gene matches: 9. The CDR3 consists of 15 residues. In nucleotides, the CDR3 is TGTGCCAGCAGCCCTCCGGGACAGGGAGGCGAAAAACTGTTTTTT. Translation gives CASSPPGQGGEKLFF.

The chain couples TRBV5-1 to TRBJ1-1; 7 bases match TRBD1. Per germline, CDR1 SGHRS and CDR2 YFSETQ. V shed 2 bases and J 5 bases; nucleotides not matched to a gene: 6. This CDR3 is built from 14 residues. This CDR3 is CASSLQGPWTEAFF. The DNA of the CDR3 is TGCGCCAGCAGCTTACAGGGGCCGTGGACTGAAGCTTTCTTT.

The chain is built from TRBV5-1 and TRBJ1-1; 8 bases fit TRBD1. Looked up from germline, CDR1 is SGHRS and CDR2 is YFSETQ. This CDR3 is built from 13 residues. After removal of 3 bases from V and 6 bases from J, the junction contained 4 bases not matched to a gene. The CDR3 here is CASSSRDRSEAFF. As DNA, the CDR3 is TGCGCCAGCAGCTCCCGGGACAGGTCTGAAGCTTTCTTT.

This chain uses TRBV24-1 with TRBJ2-2, with D maybe TRBD1 (7 bases). The CDR3 is 17 amino acids. The V gene lost 6 bases and the J gene lost 0 bases, with 16 bases spanning the gap. Per germline, CDR1 KGHDR and CDR2 SFDVKD. This CDR3 is CATSLGGQFANTGELFF. The CDR3 DNA reads as TGTGCCACCAGTTTGGGGGGACAGTTCGCGAACACCGGGGAGCTGTTTTTT.

This CDR3 is CARSQGVPYSGNTIYF. Here the CDR3 DNA reads TGTGCCAGGAGCCAGGGGGTCCCCTACTCTGGAAACACCATATATTTT. The gene calls are TRBV27 and TRBJ1-3; 7 bases map to TRBD1. The ends lost 9 bases at V and 0 bases at J; junction bases unmatched: 11. Germline CDR1 reads MNHEY; CDR2 reads SMNVEV (reference sequence). CDR3 length: 16 residues.

CDR3 bases: TGTGCCAGCAGCGGACTGGGCGGTTCTGGAAAACTGTTTTTT. Amino acids: CASSGLGGSGKLFF. J is TRBJ1-4 and V is TRBV7-2; D not certain. CDR3 length: 14 residues. Trimming stripped 5 bases from V and 10 bases from J, with 17 bases between. CDR1 is SGHTA, CDR2 FQGNSA, per germline.

This sequence joins TRBV5-1 and TRBJ2-5; 13 bases are a match to TRBD2. V trimming: 4 bases; J trimming: 1 base; junction bases outside the gene matches: 4. The CDR3 covers 16 residues. Germline values: CDR1 SGHRS, CDR2 YFSETQ. The CDR3 region has the DNA TGCGCCAGCAGCGGCGGACTAGCGGGGGCCCAAGAGACCCAGTACTTC. Protein sequence: CASSGGLAGAQETQYF.

The rearrangement joins TRBV11-2 to TRBJ2-3, with TRBD2 matching over 8 bases. J gave up 4 bases and V 5 bases, and 14 bases lay outside the gene matches. Germline V gives CDR1 SGHAT, CDR2 FQNNGV. The CDR3 covers 17 residues. The CDR3: CASSPGVAGRVADTQYF. Written as DNA, the CDR3 is TGTGCCAGCAGCCCGGGGGTAGCGGGGAGGGTCGCAGATACGCAGTATTTT. Looking up the rest from reference TRBV11-2 and TRBJ2-3 gives the full variable domain: EAGVAQSPRYKIIEKRQSVAFWCNPISGHATLYWYQQILGQGPKLLIQFQNNGVVDDSQLPKDRFSAERLKGVDSTLKIQPAKLEDSAVYLCASSPGVAGRVADTQYFGPGTRLTVL.

The chain uses TRBV7-9 and TRBJ1-5; unclear D gene. Trimming shortened V by 6 bases and J by 4 bases, and 16 bases separated the two germline ends. Germline CDR1 and CDR2: SEHNR and FQNEAQ (reference sequence). This CDR3 has 15 residues. This CDR3 is CASSSLKAPNQPQHF. In nucleotides, the CDR3 is TGTGCCAGCAGTTCACTAAAGGCCCCTAATCAGCCCCAGCATTTT.

The chain carries TRBV12-3 or TRBV12-4 and TRBJ1-1, with D possibly TRBD1 on 5 matching bases. CDR3 size: 13 residues. The V and J ends lost 3 bases and 2 bases respectively, with 7 bases between them. CDR3 DNA sequence: TGTGCCAGCAGTTTTGGACACAACACTGAAGCTTTCTTT. Its translation is CASSFGHNTEAFF.

This rearrangement joins TRBV6-5 to TRBJ1-6, with D hard to call. Trimming took 8 bases from V and 9 from J, leaving 11 bases between them. Looked up from germline, CDR1 is MNHEY and CDR2 is SVGAGI. The CDR3 is 12 amino acids. The CDR3 DNA follows: TGTGCCAGCTATGGGGAGGGTTCACCCCTCCACTTT. As protein: CASYGEGSPLHF.

This sequence joins TRBV18 and TRBJ2-7; TRBD2 is a possible D gene (6 bases). Trimming removed 2 bases at V and 11 bases at J, with 10 bases between. CDR3 size: 11 residues. Per the germline V gene, CDR1 is KGHSH and CDR2 is LQKENI. The CDR3 DNA follows: TGTGCCAGCTCACCAGGGGAGGCCGAGTACTTC. This encodes CASSPGEAEYF.

This clone was detected only once. The gene calls are TRBV7-2 and TRBJ1-5; no firm D call. CDR3 size: 15 residues. Trimming removed 1 base from V and 0 bases from J, with 7 bases in between. The V gene's germline CDR1 is SGHTA and CDR2 FQGNSA. The CDR3, as DNA: TGTGCCAGCAGCTTAGGGCAGTATAGCAATCAGCCCCAGCATTTT. Protein: CASSLGQYSNQPQHF.

The chain combines TRBV5-4 with TRBJ2-1, with TRBD2 matching 8 bases. Germline V gives CDR1 SGHNT, CDR2 YYREEE (reference sequence). Unmatched junction bases numbered 4, after V lost 2 bases and J lost 6 bases. This CDR3 has 14 amino acids. The DNA for the CDR3 is TGTGCCAGCAGCTTAAGCGGGAGCCGCAATGAGCAGTTCTTC. It is translated as CASSLSGSRNEQFF.

This chain joins TRBV16 and TRBJ1-1; TRBD1 might be the D (5 bases). The CDR3 is 14 amino acids. V was shortened by 0 bases and J by 2 bases, with 7 bases between the two germline ends. Germline CDR1 KGHSY, CDR2 FQNENV. The CDR3 bases are TGTGCCAGCAGCCAATCCGACAGAAACACTGAAGCTTTCTTT. Protein sequence: CASSQSDRNTEAFF.

This chain links TRBV5-1 with TRBJ1-4; possible D gene TRBD1, 6 bases. Trimming left V 4 bases short and J 7 bases short, with 14 bases between. Germline CDR1 SGHRS, CDR2 YFSETQ. The CDR3 is 14 amino acids. As DNA, the CDR3 is TGCGCCAGCAGCGTGGGACATAGGTCTGAAAAACTGTTTTTT. Translated: CASSVGHRSEKLFF.